The 21 T cell receptor beta chains presented below share a single source sample, sequenced in a study of CD8 T cells in Susac syndrome. Roughly 0.45 to 1 ug RNA was reverse transcribed with random hexamers. TCRdb reanalysed the immunoSEQ multiplex PCR reads using MiXCR and keeps one entry per CDR3 protein. The sample has over 100,000 distinct CDR3 sequences; about 94% are singletons. Sequenced material: CD8+ T cells from PBMCs. The source of these receptors is a human donor with Susac syndrome.

The rearrangement links TRBV29-1 to TRBJ1-1, with 11 bases matching TRBD1. Trimming at V came to 7 bases and at J to 4 bases, leaving 5 bases not matched to a gene. CDR3 length: 13 residues. The germline V gene encodes CDR1 SQVTM and CDR2 ANQGSEA. DNA for the CDR3: TGCAGCGCAGTCGGGACAGGGGGCACTGAAGCTTTCTTT. It specifies CSAVGTGGTEAFF.

The genes are TRBV27 and TRBJ2-5; tentative D call: TRBD1 (6 bases). The germline CDR1 and CDR2 sequences are MNHEY and SMNVEV (reference sequence). V was shortened by 2 bases and J by 4 bases, with 11 bases between the two germline ends. This CDR3 contains 14 residues. CDR3 in amino acids: CASSLTGTAETQYF. DNA for the CDR3: TGTGCCAGCAGTTTAACAGGGACGGCAGAGACCCAGTACTTC.

This sequence joins TRBV5-6 and TRBJ2-7, with D perhaps assigned TRBD1 or TRBD2 (5 bases each). The CDR3 extends over 14 amino acids. CDR1 is SGHDT and CDR2 is YYEEEE in the germline V gene. V gave up 4 bases and J gave up 2 bases, with 13 bases separating them. The chain's CDR3 is CASSTPGSPYEQYF. The CDR3 nucleotides are TGTGCCAGCAGCACCCCAGGGAGCCCCTACGAGCAGTACTTC.

This clonotype occurred a few times. The chain employs TRBV5-4 and TRBJ1-1, with TRBD1 as a possible D gene (5 bases). There are 13 residues in the CDR3. CDR1 and CDR2 from the germline V gene are SGHNT and YYREEE (reference sequence). Deletions cut 2 bases from V and 4 bases from J, with 9 bases between. CDR3 in DNA: TGTGCCAGCAGCTTTCGCGGGGGCACTGAAGCTTTCTTT. This translates into CASSFRGGTEAFF.

This chain joins TRBV19 and TRBJ2-1; D is uncertain. The V end was cut by 6 bases, the J end by 2 bases, with 8 bases between. Germline V gene data show CDR1 as LNHDA and CDR2 as SQIVND (reference sequence). There are 13 residues in the CDR3. The CDR3 nucleotides are TGTGCCAGTAGGGCCCGTACCTACAATGAGCAGTTCTTC. Translated, it gives CASRARTYNEQFF. Filled out from reference TRBV19 and TRBJ2-1, the complete variable domain reads DGGITQSPKYLFRKEGQNVTLSCEQNLNHDAMYWYRQDPGQGLRLIYYSQIVNDFQKGDIAEGYSVSREKKESFPLTVTSAQKNPTAFYLCASRARTYNEQFFGPGTRLTVL.

The chain carries TRBV5-6 and TRBJ2-3; D is undetermined. Trimming pared 3 bases from V and 7 bases from J, leaving 6 bases between. CDR1 and CDR2 (germline): SGHDT, YYEEEE. The CDR3 totals 11 residues. The CDR3 region is CASSSTNTQYF. The CDR3 nucleotides are TGTGCCAGCAGCTCGACCAATACGCAGTATTTT.

The chain links TRBV9 to TRBJ2-3, with D tentatively TRBD2 (5 bases). Trimming removed 6 bases at V and 2 bases at J, with 16 bases between. Germline V gene lookup returns CDR1 SGDLS and CDR2 YYNGEE. The CDR3 covers 15 residues. CDR3 loop: CASTVDGVVTDTQYF. The CDR3 DNA is TGTGCCAGCACTGTAGACGGGGTGGTCACAGATACGCAGTATTTT.

CDR3 sequence (DNA): TGTGCCAGCAGCGCTACTAGCCGGGGGGGAGGGGAGCAGTTCTTC. Its translation is CASSATSRGGGEQFF. V usage is TRBV9 and J usage is TRBJ2-1, with 8 bases that match TRBD2. The CDR3 is 15 residues long. Trimming cost V 3 bases and J 10 bases; bases outside gene matches: 12. Germline V gives CDR1 SGDLS, CDR2 YYNGEE.

CDR3 coding DNA: TGTGCCAGCAGCCTCCGAACAGGTTTGAACGAGCAGTACTTC. Amino acid sequence: CASSLRTGLNEQYF. The chain recombines TRBV5-6 with TRBJ2-7; tentative D call: TRBD1 (5 bases). Germline-derived CDR1 and CDR2 are SGHDT and YYEEEE. The CDR3 has 14 residues. Trimming cost V 4 bases and J 5 bases, with 16 bases left between them.

This clonotype was picked up one time. This sequence joins TRBV6-4 and TRBJ2-7; D unresolved. In germline, CDR1 is MRHNA, CDR2 SNTAGT. The CDR3 is 8 amino acids. The V gene lost 8 bases and the J gene lost 8 bases, with 4 bases spanning the gap. CDR3 sequence reads: CASGQQYF. Here the CDR3 DNA reads TGTGCCAGCGGCCAGCAGTACTTC.

This clonotype was counted between two and nine times. The gene calls are TRBV6-2 or TRBV6-3 and TRBJ2-3; 9 nucleotides line up with TRBD2. Germline trimming cut 6 bases from V and 1 base from J; bases unmatched to any gene: 5. Per germline, CDR1 MNHEY and CDR2 SVGEGT. The CDR3 runs 15 residues. The CDR3 spells CASSQAGGRTDTQYF. In DNA, the CDR3 is TGTGCCAGCAGCCAAGCGGGGGGACGCACAGATACGCAGTATTTT.

The chain recombines TRBV4-2 with TRBJ2-3, with D perhaps TRBD1 or TRBD2 (5 bases each). Germline V gives CDR1 LGHNA, CDR2 YNFKEQ. This CDR3 spans 14 amino acids. The V end lost 0 bases, the J end lost 4 bases, and 8 bases lay between the germline ends. The CDR3 region has the DNA TGTGCCAGCAGCCAAGATCGGGGCGCAGATACGCAGTATTTT. It specifies CASSQDRGADTQYF.

The V and J genes are TRBV12-3 or TRBV12-4 and TRBJ1-2; a possible D gene is TRBD1 (5 bases). Trimming shortened V by 6 bases and J by 6 bases, and 17 bases separated the two germline ends. The CDR3 covers 14 residues. The CDR3 DNA reads as TGTGCCAGCAGCCTAGTCGGGGGACGAAATGGCTACACCTTC. Translated: CASSLVGGRNGYTF.

The chain combines TRBV29-1 with TRBJ1-1; 11 bases align to TRBD1. The CDR3 has 12 residues. Germline V gives CDR1 SQVTM, CDR2 ANQGSEA. After removal of 3 bases from V and 11 bases from J, the junction contained 5 bases not matched to a gene. CDR3 loop: CSVEGQGEWAFF. For the CDR3, the DNA is TGCAGCGTTGAGGGACAGGGGGAATGGGCTTTCTTT.

This clonotype was detected once. The chain combines TRBV27 with TRBJ2-1; D might be TRBD1 (7 bases). Trimming removed 6 bases from V and 5 bases from J, with 11 bases in between. Germline V gene data show CDR1 as MNHEY and CDR2 as SMNVEV (reference sequence). The CDR3 has 13 amino acids. CDR3 region: CASSPRGDNEQFF. The CDR3 DNA sequence: TGTGCCAGCAGCCCCAGGGGGGACAATGAGCAGTTCTTC.

The gene calls are TRBV19 and TRBJ2-7, with D tentatively TRBD1 or TRBD2 (5 bases each). This CDR3 contains 16 residues. V lost 3 bases to trimming and J lost 6 bases, with 21 bases between them. Germline V gene lookup returns CDR1 LNHDA and CDR2 SQIVND (reference sequence). The CDR3, as DNA: TGTGCCAGTAGTATGGGGGACGTCCTCCCCGTTAGCGAGCAGTACTTC. It specifies CASSMGDVLPVSEQYF.

V is TRBV10-3 and J is TRBJ1-5; D is uncertain. The CDR3 length is 15 residues. Germline V gene lookup returns CDR1 ENHRY and CDR2 SYGVKD. V dropped 0 bases and J dropped 2 bases, with 8 bases sitting between them. DNA for the CDR3: TGTGCCATCAGTGAGTCGCTTAATGGCAATCAGCCCCAGCATTTT. Its translation: CAISESLNGNQPQHF.

This clonotype was seen a handful of times. One end of the junction does not line up with germline, which may come from a read error. The J gene is TRBJ2-7, the V gene TRBV29-1; TRBD1 aligns across 10 bases. Germline V CDR1 and CDR2: SQVTM, ANQGSEA. This CDR3 is 12 amino acids long. CDR3: CSIDRGPNEQYF. Here the CDR3 DNA reads TGCAGCATTGACAGGGGGCCCAACGAGCAGTACTTC.

This clonotype was seen just once. The chain couples TRBV19 to TRBJ1-1; no clear D gene. CDR3 length: 13 amino acids. V lost 7 bases and J lost 4, with 13 bases in between. Germline V gene lookup returns CDR1 LNHDA and CDR2 SQIVND (reference sequence). CDR3 coding DNA: TGTGCCAGTATTACGCCGACCATCACTGAAGCTTTCTTT. Residues: CASITPTITEAFF.

This rearrangement joins TRBV29-1 to TRBJ1-1; no definite D call. This CDR3 has 11 residues. Trimming took off 4 bases at V and 4 bases at J, with 7 bases between the two ends. The germline V gene encodes CDR1 SQVTM and CDR2 ANQGSEA. The CDR3: CSVVSSTEAFF. In DNA, the CDR3 is TGCAGCGTTGTTTCATCCACTGAAGCTTTCTTT.

The V call is TRBV2, the J call TRBJ2-5; maybe TRBD2 (6 bases). In germline, CDR1 is SNHLY, CDR2 FYNNEI. The V end lost 6 bases, the J end lost 8 bases, and 19 bases lay between the germline ends. The CDR3 contains 14 residues. The CDR3 loop reads CASSPLGGAETQYF. Here the CDR3 DNA reads TGTGCCAGCAGCCCGCTGGGGGGAGCGGAAACCCAGTACTTC.